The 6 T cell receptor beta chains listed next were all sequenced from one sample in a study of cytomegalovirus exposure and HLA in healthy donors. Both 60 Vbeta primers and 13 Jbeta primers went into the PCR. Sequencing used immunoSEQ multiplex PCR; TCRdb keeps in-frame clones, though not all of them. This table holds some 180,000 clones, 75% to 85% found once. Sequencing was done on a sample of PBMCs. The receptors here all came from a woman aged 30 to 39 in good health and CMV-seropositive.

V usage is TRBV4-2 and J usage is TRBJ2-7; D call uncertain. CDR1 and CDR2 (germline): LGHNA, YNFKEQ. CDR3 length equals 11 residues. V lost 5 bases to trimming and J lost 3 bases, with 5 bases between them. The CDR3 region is CASSSSYEQYF. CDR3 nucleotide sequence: TGTGCCAGCAGCTCTAGCTACGAGCAGTACTTC.

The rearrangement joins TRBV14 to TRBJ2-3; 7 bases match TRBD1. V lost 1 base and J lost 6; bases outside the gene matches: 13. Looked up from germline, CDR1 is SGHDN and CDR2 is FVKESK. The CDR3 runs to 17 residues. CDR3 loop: CASSQGKRQGMGDTQYF. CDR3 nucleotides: TGTGCCAGCAGCCAAGGAAAAAGACAGGGTATGGGCGATACGCAGTATTTT.

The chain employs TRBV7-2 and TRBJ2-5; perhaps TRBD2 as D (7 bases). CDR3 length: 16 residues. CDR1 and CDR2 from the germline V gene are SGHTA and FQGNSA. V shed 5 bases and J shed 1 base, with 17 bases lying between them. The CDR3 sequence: CASSAIGGGSQETQYF. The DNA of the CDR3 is TGTGCCAGCAGCGCAATAGGGGGGGGGTCCCAAGAGACCCAGTACTTC.

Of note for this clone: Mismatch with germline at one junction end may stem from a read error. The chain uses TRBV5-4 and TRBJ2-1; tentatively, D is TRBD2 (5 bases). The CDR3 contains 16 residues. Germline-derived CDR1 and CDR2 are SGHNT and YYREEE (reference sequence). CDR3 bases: TGTGCCAGCAGCTTGCCGGGGTCGAGCTCCTACAATGAGCAGCTCTTC. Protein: CASSLPGSSSYNEQLF.

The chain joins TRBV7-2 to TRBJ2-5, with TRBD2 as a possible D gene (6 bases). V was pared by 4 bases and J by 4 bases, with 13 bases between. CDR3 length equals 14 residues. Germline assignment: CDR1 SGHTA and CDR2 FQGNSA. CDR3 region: CASSSGGAGETQYF. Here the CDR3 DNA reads TGTGCCAGCAGCTCAGGAGGGGCGGGAGAGACCCAGTACTTC. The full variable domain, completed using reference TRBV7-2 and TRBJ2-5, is GAGVSQSPSNKVTEKGKDVELRCDPISGHTALYWYRQSLGQGLEFLIYFQGNSAPDKSGLPSDRFSAERTGGSVSTLTIQRTQQEDSAVYLCASSSGGAGETQYFGPGTRLLVL.

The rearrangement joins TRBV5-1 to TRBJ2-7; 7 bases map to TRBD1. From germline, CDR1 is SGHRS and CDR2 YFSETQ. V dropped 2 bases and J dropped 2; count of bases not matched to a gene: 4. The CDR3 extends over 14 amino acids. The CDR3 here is CASSFLQGPYEQYF. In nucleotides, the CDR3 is TGCGCCAGCAGCTTCCTACAGGGGCCCTACGAGCAGTACTTC.